This T cell receptor (beta chain) comes out of a study of cytomegalovirus exposure and HLA in healthy donors. Trimming cost V 5 bases and J 8 bases; bases outside gene matches: 11. From germline, CDR1 is MNHEY and CDR2 SVGAGI. The length of the CDR3 is 14 residues. The PCR was carried out with 60 Vbeta primers and 13 Jbeta primers. The method was immunoSEQ multiplex PCR; TCRdb's version includes in-frame clones alone and lacks a portion of them. The sample includes more than 140,000 clones, over 60% of them seen just once. General study results and limits: Looking again later, the authors saw that most CMV-associated TCR beta chains seemed HLA-restricted. A missense variant in DCLRE1C was later tied to TCR beta V- and J-gene trimming. In a later analysis, productive TCRs from donors in an Asian-associated ancestry cluster reportedly carried fewer N-insertions than the cohort mean.

Of note for this clone: Its target is not known.

This receptor was obtained from a woman aged 25 to 39 in good health and CMV-seropositive. The chain joins TRBV6-5 to TRBJ1-2; 7 positions agree with TRBD1. The sample consisted of PBMCs. The DNA for the CDR3 is TGTGCCAGCAGTCTCCGGACAGGTTTTGGAGGCTACACCTTC. It yields the protein CASSLRTGFGGYTF.